The rows below give T cell receptor beta chains drawn from one sample of a study of shared T cell receptors in the human thymus. Assay: immunoSEQ multiplex PCR; the TCRdb copy retains only in-frame clones and omits some. This sample has about 380,000 clones, with 95% found just once. The sample consisted of thymocytes. The source of these receptors is a human donor. CDR3s include the opening cysteine and the closing phenylalanine or tryptophan. D genes are given only for firm matches. A clone size is listed for some rows: how often the clone was seen (once, few, many), or a class if it is expanded.

d_call	v_call	clone_size	j_call	cdr3_nt	cdr3_aa
-	TRBV19	once	TRBJ2-3	TGTGCCAGTAGTCCCCGGACGGGCACAGATACGCAGTATTTT	CASSPRTGTDTQYF
TRBD2	TRBV7-2	-	TRBJ2-1	TGTGCCAGCAGCTCCTTAGGGAGCGGGAGCTCCTACAATGAGCAGTTCTTC	CASSSLGSGSSYNEQFF
TRBD2	TRBV27	-	TRBJ2-7	TGTGCCAGCAGTCCCCTCGGCGCGGGAGGGCCAAGCTCCTACGAGCAGTACTTC	CASSPLGAGGPSSYEQYF
-	TRBV7-9	-	TRBJ2-1	TGTGCCAGCAGCTTAGGGGAGCGGCGGGACCTGTCCTACAATGAGCAGTTCTTC	CASSLGERRDLSYNEQFF
-	TRBV6-1	-	TRBJ1-3	TGTGCCAGCAGTGAATCGAGATCCTCTGGAAACACCATATATTTT	CASSESRSSGNTIYF
-	TRBV5-5	few	TRBJ2-1	TGTGCCAGCAGGACCCACTCCTACAATGAGCAGTTCTTC	CASRTHSYNEQFF
-	TRBV25-1	once	TRBJ1-1	TGTGCCAGCAGTGAATTCATGGGACACCGCACTGAAGCTTTCTTT	CASSEFMGHRTEAFF
-	TRBV28	-	TRBJ1-4	TGTGCCAGCAGCCCAGGGAGGCTGGGTGAAAAACTGTTTTTT	CASSPGRLGEKLFF
-	TRBV6-4	-	TRBJ2-3	TGTGCCAGCAGTGTGAAGGTGTATTCAGATACGCAGTATTTT	CASSVKVYSDTQYF
-	TRBV6-5	-	TRBJ2-7	TGTGCCAGCACCCCGGGTGAGCCCCGCTTCTACGAGCAGTACTTC	CASTPGEPRFYEQYF
-	TRBV30	-	TRBJ1-5	TGTGCCTGGAGTCCGGGGGAGGAGGGGTTGAGCAATCAGCCCCAGCATTTT	CAWSPGEEGLSNQPQHF
-	TRBV7-7	-	TRBJ1-6	TGTGCCAGCCGGTTGGGGGGCCTCACCTATAATTCACCCCTCCACTTT	CASRLGGLTYNSPLHF
-	TRBV14	-	TRBJ2-7	TGTGCCTGTGGGGGCCGTTCCTCGTGGGAGCAGTACTTC	CACGGRSSWEQYF
-	TRBV6-5	-	TRBJ1-3	TGTGCCAGCAGTTACACCACGGTCTCTGGAAACACCATATATTTT	CASSYTTVSGNTIYF
TRBD1	TRBV5-6	-	TRBJ1-6	TGTGCCAGCAGCTTGGCCCATCTCCTAGACAGGGCCTATAATTCACCCCTCCACTTT	CASSLAHLLDRAYNSPLHF
-	TRBV7-2	once	TRBJ1-3	TGTGCCAGCAGCCGATTTGAGGGGCCGCGGACCATATATTTT	CASSRFEGPRTIYF
TRBD1	TRBV5-5	once	TRBJ2-2	TGTGCCAGCAGACCGACAGGGGGCAAACCCAACACCGGGGAGCTGTTTTTT	CASRPTGGKPNTGELFF
TRBD1	TRBV10-3	once	TRBJ1-1	TGTGCCATCAGTGAGCCAAAGGGCGACAGGGGGCTCACTGAAGCTTTCTTT	CAISEPKGDRGLTEAFF
-	TRBV9	-	TRBJ2-7	TGTGCCAGCAGCGTGGGGGGAACCTCCTCCTACGAGCAGTACTTC	CASSVGGTSSYEQYF
-	TRBV15	-	TRBJ1-5	TGTGCCACCAGTCCGGGGGGGGACAATCAGCCCCAGCATTTT	CATSPGGDNQPQHF
-	TRBV7-3	-	TRBJ2-1	TGTGCCAGCAGCTTAACGTTGGGGAGGAGCTCCTACAATGAGCAGTTCTTC	CASSLTLGRSSYNEQFF
-	TRBV25-1	few	TRBJ1-1	TGTGCCAGCAGTGAAGGACGGAACACTGAAGCTTTCTTT	CASSEGRNTEAFF
-	TRBV11-1	-	TRBJ2-7	TGTGCCAGCAGCTTATCGGCCCCCCGGGAGCAGTACTTC	CASSLSAPREQYF
-	TRBV11-2	-	TRBJ2-7	TGTGCCAGCAGCTTAAGGGCAGGGCCCACCCAGCAGTACTTC	CASSLRAGPTQQYF
-	TRBV27	-	TRBJ2-1	TGTGCCAGCAGTTTACACAATGAGCAGTTCTTC	CASSLHNEQFF
TRBD2	TRBV29-1	-	TRBJ2-7	TGCAGCGTTGAGACCGGACTAGCGGTCTACGAGCAGTACTTC	CSVETGLAVYEQYF
TRBD1	TRBV4-2	once	TRBJ2-5	TGTGCCAGCAGCCTTATAAGGGGGCTGGGAGAGACCCAGTACTTC	CASSLIRGLGETQYF
-	TRBV5-5	-	TRBJ1-1	TGTGCCAGCAGCTTGAGGAGGGACCGCAACACTGAAGCTTTCTTT	CASSLRRDRNTEAFF
TRBD1	TRBV27	-	TRBJ1-5	TGTGCCAGCTCCCAGGACAGGGGGGGTCAGCCCCAGCATTTT	CASSQDRGGQPQHF
-	TRBV6-1	-	TRBJ1-2	TGTGCCAGCAGTGAAGTCTGGCAGGGAACCTATGGCTACACCTTC	CASSEVWQGTYGYTF
-	TRBV14	once	TRBJ1-2	TGTGCCAGCAGCCAAACAGCTAACTATGGCTACACCTTC	CASSQTANYGYTF
TRBD1	TRBV11-2	-	TRBJ2-7	TGTGCCAGCAGCTACCACCGGGACAGGGAAAGCTACGAGCAGTACTTC	CASSYHRDRESYEQYF
-	TRBV7-2	-	TRBJ2-6	TGTGCCAGCAGCTTATCCTACAGGGTCTCTGGGGCCAACGTCCTGACTTTC	CASSLSYRVSGANVLTF
-	TRBV28	-	TRBJ2-3	TGTCGAACCGCTCCGACGGCGGCCCCTAGCACAGATACGCAGTATTTT	CRTAPTAAPSTDTQYF
-	TRBV27	-	TRBJ2-1	TGTGCCAGCAGTACGGCCCCGGGGACCGGGACTGGGATATACAATGAGCAGTTCTTC	CASSTAPGTGTGIYNEQFF
TRBD2	TRBV6-1	-	TRBJ2-5	TGTGCCAGCAAGCGGCAGCGGGAGGGAAAGTGTTACTTC	CASKRQREGKCYF
TRBD2	TRBV2	-	TRBJ2-1	TGTGCCAGCAGGCAAGGGACTAGCGGGAAAAATGAGCAGTTCTTC	CASRQGTSGKNEQFF
TRBD1	TRBV10-2	-	TRBJ2-7	TGCGCCAGCAAACAAGACAGGGTCCACGAGCAGTACTTC	CASKQDRVHEQYF
-	TRBV2	-	TRBJ2-3	TGTGCCAGCAGTGAAATCCAGGGATGGATAGATACGCAGTATTTT	CASSEIQGWIDTQYF